This TCR beta chain appears in the sequencing data of a study of cytomegalovirus exposure and HLA in healthy donors. In the study overall: Out of about 190 million T cells, an earlier analysis found roughly 100 million unique TCR beta sequences in total.

Primers for the PCR totalled 60 Vbeta and 13 Jbeta. Some clones are missing from TCRdb's copy, which holds only in-frame ones; the method was immunoSEQ multiplex PCR. The table has some 120,000 clones, 81% seen once. Trimming removed 4 bases at V and 3 bases at J, with 13 bases between. The CDR3 contains 15 residues. Germline lookup yields CDR1 SGDLS and CDR2 YYNGEE. The receptor comes from a woman aged 25-40 years in good health and CMV-seronegative. This chain uses TRBV9 with TRBJ2-2, with D possibly being TRBD2 (6 bases). The material sequenced was PBMCs. CDR3 sequence reads: CASSHPSGDTGELFF. In DNA form, the CDR3 reads TGTGCCAGCAGCCACCCTTCGGGGGACACCGGGGAGCTGTTTTTT.